This T cell receptor (beta chain) was identified in a study of blood T cell repertoires in COVID-19. The overall study: Acute-phase and convalescent COVID-19 samples originated in the United States, Italy and Spain. The cDNA or gDNA used as material had been derived from T cells, B-cell-depleted T cells, or PBMCs.

As processed by the authors: Amplified reference gene primers provided the basis for estimating nucleated cell counts. This table comes from immunoSEQ multiplex PCR, and its TCRdb copy is limited to in-frame clones, with some not included. V, J and clone size derive from that table, while D and trimming were established from the DNA sequence. The sample contains 130,000 or so clones, about 81% of which appear only once. This CDR3 has 14 residues. CDR1 and CDR2 from the germline V gene are MNHEY and SMNVEV (reference sequence). V dropped 8 bases and J dropped 2 bases, with 16 bases sitting between them.

This receptor was taken from a woman older than 75 with acute or convalescent COVID-19. This chain joins TRBV27 and TRBJ2-7; D is possibly TRBD2 (5 bases). The sequenced material came from peripheral blood. CDR3 sequence: CASASERAPYEQYF. CDR3 DNA sequence: TGTGCCAGCGCGTCTGAGAGGGCCCCCTACGAGCAGTACTTC.